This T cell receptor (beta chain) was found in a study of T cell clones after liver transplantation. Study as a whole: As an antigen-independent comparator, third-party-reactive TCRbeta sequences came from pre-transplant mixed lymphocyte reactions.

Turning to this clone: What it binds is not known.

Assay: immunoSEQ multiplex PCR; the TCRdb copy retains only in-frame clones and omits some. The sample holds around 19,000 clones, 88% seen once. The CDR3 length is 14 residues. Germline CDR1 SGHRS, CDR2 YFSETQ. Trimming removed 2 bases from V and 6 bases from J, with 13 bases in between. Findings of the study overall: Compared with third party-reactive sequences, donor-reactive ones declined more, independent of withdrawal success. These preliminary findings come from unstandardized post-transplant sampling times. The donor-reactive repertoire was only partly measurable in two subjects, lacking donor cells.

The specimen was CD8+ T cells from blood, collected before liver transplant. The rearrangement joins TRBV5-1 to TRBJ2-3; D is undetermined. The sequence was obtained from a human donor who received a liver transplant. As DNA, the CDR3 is TGCGCCAGCAGCTTAACCGCCGGTTTGGATACGCAGTATTTT. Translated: CASSLTAGLDTQYF.